This T cell receptor beta chain originates from a study of HIV-infected patients and healthy controls. TCRdb passed the 5' RACE reads through MiXCR, listing each CDR3 protein once. The sample shows more than 15,000 distinct CDR3 sequences, approximately 18% of them seen only once. This clonotype was detected many times. The CDR3 is 12 amino acids. Germline lookup yields CDR1 SQVTM and CDR2 ANQGSEA. The V and J ends lost 6 bases and 0 bases respectively, with 9 bases between them. The chain recombines TRBV29-1 with TRBJ2-7; D perhaps matches TRBD2 (5 bases). Sequenced material: CD8+ T cells from blood. This clonotype originated in a human donor in good health. The CDR3 loop is CSVPGSSYEQYF. The CDR3 DNA sequence: TGCAGCGTACCGGGGAGCTCCTACGAGCAGTACTTC.